These 31 T cell receptor beta chains originate from one sample sequenced in a study of blood T cell repertoires in COVID-19. Repertoires were generated with immunoSEQ multiplex PCR, while TCRdb's copy carries only in-frame clones and drops some. The sample has over 65,000 clones; roughly 85% are singletons. The specimen was peripheral blood. Source of these receptors: a man between 45 and 60 years old with active or convalescent COVID-19.

The gene calls are TRBV3-1 (or the pseudogene TRBV3-2) and TRBJ2-7; TRBD2 is a possible D gene (5 bases). Germline-derived CDR1 and CDR2 are LGHDT and YNNKEL (reference sequence). CDR3 length: 14 amino acids. Trimming removed 4 bases from V and 0 bases from J, with 10 bases in between. The CDR3 DNA reads as TGTGCCAGCAGCCCCTCGGGGATCTCCTACGAGCAGTACTTC. It specifies CASSPSGISYEQYF.

CDR3 sequence (DNA): TGTGCCAGCAGCAACGACGGGGTCTTAGACGAGCAGTACTTC. Protein product: CASSNDGVLDEQYF. The chain couples TRBV6-5 to TRBJ2-7; D possibly corresponds to TRBD2 (5 bases). Germline V CDR1 and CDR2: MNHEY, SVGAGI. V was trimmed by 6 bases and J by 5 bases, leaving 17 bases between them. The CDR3 spans 14 residues.

This rearrangement joins TRBV5-4 to TRBJ2-3; 9 positions agree with TRBD2. The CDR3 is 16 amino acids. CDR1 is SGHNT and CDR2 is YYREEE in the germline V gene (reference sequence). The ends lost 4 bases at V and 3 bases at J; junction bases unmatched: 9. CDR3 region: CASSPLAGGRTDTQYF. The CDR3 bases are TGTGCCAGCAGCCCCCTGGCGGGGGGGCGGACAGATACGCAGTATTTT.

The V gene is TRBV6-2 or TRBV6-3, the J gene TRBJ2-1; 11 bases are shared with TRBD2. V shed 2 bases and J 7 bases; nucleotides not matched to a gene: 10. The germline CDR1 and CDR2 sequences are MNHEY and SVGEGT. The CDR3 runs 17 residues. DNA of the CDR3: TGTGCCAGCAGTTACATAGCGGGGGGGGCGGTAGGTAATGAGCAGTTCTTC. The encoded protein is CASSYIAGGAVGNEQFF.

V usage is TRBV21-1 and J usage is TRBJ2-4; the DNA was not used to check the table's D call, TRBD2. TRBV21-1 corresponds to a pseudogene. The CDR3 covers 14 residues. The CDR3 here is CASSAGRAKNIQYF. The CDR3 DNA is TGTGCCAGCAGCGCGGGCCGAGCCAAAAACATTCAGTACTTC.

This clone was detected once. The V gene is TRBV30, the J gene TRBJ1-1; TRBD1 matches at 7 bases. Trimming at V came to 3 bases and at J to 0 bases, leaving 4 bases not matched to a gene. Germline V gene sequence: CDR1 GTSNPN, CDR2 SVGIG (reference sequence). The CDR3 is 14 residues long. For the CDR3, the DNA is TGTGCCTGGAGCAAAGGGACAGTGAACACTGAAGCTTTCTTT. It is translated as CAWSKGTVNTEAFF.

The rearrangement joins TRBV28 to TRBJ2-7; TRBD2 aligns across 7 bases. Germline CDR1 MDHEN, CDR2 SYDVKM. J gave up 5 bases and V 5 bases, and 12 bases lay outside the gene matches. The CDR3 runs to 15 residues. The CDR3 region is CASSGPGRERDEQYF. CDR3 DNA sequence: TGTGCCAGCAGTGGTCCGGGGCGGGAGCGAGACGAGCAGTACTTC.

The gene calls are TRBV1 and TRBJ1-6; TRBD1, the D gene given by the table, was not confirmed from the DNA. TRBV1 is designated a pseudogene. CDR3 length: 14 residues. The CDR3 coding sequence is TGCACCAGCAGCCAGGACAGTTATAATTCACCCCTCCACTTT. Its translation is CTSSQDSYNSPLHF.

The chain has TRBV2 and TRBJ2-5; no definite D call. The CDR3 is 13 amino acids. The V and J ends lost 8 bases and 4 bases respectively, with 14 bases between them. From germline, CDR1 is SNHLY and CDR2 FYNNEI. The CDR3 protein is CASSRNIGETQYF. The CDR3 bases are TGTGCCAGCTCCAGGAATATCGGAGAGACCCAGTACTTC.

The rearrangement joins TRBV6-1 to TRBJ2-3; 13 nucleotides line up with TRBD2. In germline, CDR1 is MNHNS, CDR2 SASEGT. The trim removed 2 bases at V and 3 bases at J, leaving 14 bases unmatched. This CDR3 has 20 amino acids. The CDR3 sequence: CASSERPGLAGPEGTDTQYF. CDR3 bases: TGTGCCAGCAGTGAAAGACCGGGACTAGCGGGACCGGAGGGGACAGATACGCAGTATTTT.

The chain joins TRBV19 to TRBJ1-6, with TRBD1 as a possible D gene (5 bases). The CDR3 contains 13 residues. Trimming stripped 6 bases from V and 8 bases from J, with 11 bases between. CDR1 is LNHDA, CDR2 SQIVND, per germline (reference sequence). CDR3 nucleotides: TGTGCCAGTAGGAGGACAAGGGATTCACCCCTCCACTTT. It codes for CASRRTRDSPLHF.

The sample holds a few counts of this clone. The J gene is TRBJ1-3, the V gene TRBV14; TRBD1 matches 9 bases. V was clipped by 4 bases and J by 4 bases; unmatched bases: 8. The CDR3 covers 16 residues. Germline loops: CDR1 SGHDN, CDR2 FVKESK. The chain's CDR3 is CASSPHHGTGGNTIYF. CDR3 nucleotides: TGTGCCAGCAGCCCGCACCACGGGACAGGGGGAAACACCATATATTTT.

The chain has TRBV25-1 and TRBJ2-1; possibly TRBD1 for D (6 bases). V was shortened by 3 bases and J by 4 bases, with 19 bases between the two germline ends. There are 17 residues in the CDR3. Germline CDR1 MGHDK, CDR2 SYGVNS. CDR3 coding DNA: TGTGCCAGCAGTGACCCGACAGGAAGACACCCTTACAATGAGCAGTTCTTC. Protein: CASSDPTGRHPYNEQFF.

This clone has a handful of counts. The rearrangement joins TRBV11-1 to TRBJ1-3; D is ambiguous. V dropped 5 bases and J dropped 6 bases, with 17 bases sitting between them. This CDR3 region has 15 residues. Per germline, CDR1 SGHAT and CDR2 FQDESV (reference sequence). CDR3 bases: TGTGCCAGCAGCCCTACATCCAGGTTCCCAAACACCATATATTTT. The encoded protein is CASSPTSRFPNTIYF.

The chain employs TRBV29-1 and TRBJ1-4; no clear D gene. Germline CDR1 and CDR2: SQVTM and ANQGSEA. The V gene lost 4 bases and the J gene lost 5 bases, with 11 bases spanning the gap. This CDR3 spans 13 amino acids. The CDR3 protein is CSVGHSRNEKLFF. The CDR3 nucleotides read TGCAGCGTTGGTCACAGTAGAAATGAAAAACTGTTTTTT. The full variable domain, completed using reference TRBV29-1 and TRBJ1-4, is SAVISQKPSRDICQRGTSLTIQCQVDSQVTMMFWYRQQPGQSLTLIATANQGSEATYESGFVIDKFPISRPNLTFSTLTVSNMSPEDSSIYLCSVGHSRNEKLFFGSGTQLSVL.

The chain recombines TRBV5-1 with TRBJ1-1; D not certain. Trimming left V 2 bases short and J 3 bases short, with 11 bases between. Germline lookup yields CDR1 SGHRS and CDR2 YFSETQ. The CDR3 has 14 residues. CDR3 loop: CASSLKFSDTEAFF. The CDR3 DNA reads TGCGCCAGCAGCTTAAAGTTCTCGGACACTGAAGCTTTCTTT.

The chain has TRBV10-3 and TRBJ2-2; no clear D gene. The CDR3 totals 13 residues. Trimming pared 3 bases from V and 0 bases from J, leaving 2 bases between. In germline, CDR1 is ENHRY, CDR2 SYGVKD. The CDR3 bases are TGTGCCATCAGTGACGCGAACACCGGGGAGCTGTTTTTT. It encodes CAISDANTGELFF.

This clone appeared once. The chain combines TRBV5-4 with TRBJ1-6, with D possibly matching TRBD1 (5 bases). In germline, CDR1 is SGHNT, CDR2 YYREEE (reference sequence). This CDR3 region has 15 residues. V was clipped by 2 bases and J by 5 bases, with 11 bases between them. The CDR3 region is CASSFFDRDNSPLHF. CDR3 DNA: TGTGCCAGCAGCTTCTTTGACAGAGATAATTCACCCCTCCACTTT.

This clone is a singleton in its sample. V gene TRBV5-4 combines with J gene TRBJ2-1; the match to TRBD1 covers 11 bases. The germline CDR1 and CDR2 sequences are SGHNT and YYREEE (reference sequence). The CDR3 covers 15 residues. Trimming removed 3 bases from V and 3 bases from J; junction bases left unmatched: 2. The CDR3 protein is CASSSGTGGYNEQFF. In DNA form, the CDR3 reads TGTGCCAGCAGCTCCGGGACAGGGGGCTACAATGAGCAGTTCTTC.

The chain employs TRBV24-1 and TRBJ2-6; TRBD1 aligns across 10 bases. Germline CDR1 is KGHDR and CDR2 is SFDVKD. This CDR3 comprises 19 residues. V shed 4 bases, J shed 0 bases, and the junction held 8 bases outside the gene matches. The CDR3 spells CATSERRTGGPSGANVLTF. The CDR3 nucleotides are TGTGCCACCAGTGAACGGAGGACAGGGGGGCCCTCTGGGGCCAACGTCCTGACTTTC.

CDR3 residues: CASSSGDTQYF. The CDR3 DNA is TGTGCCAGCAGTTCAGGAGATACGCAGTATTTT. The rearrangement links TRBV12-3 or TRBV12-4 to TRBJ2-3; D remains ambiguous. This CDR3 spans 11 amino acids. Trimming shortened V by 4 bases and J by 5 bases, and 4 bases separated the two germline ends.

The V call is TRBV7-2, the J call TRBJ1-5; 9 bases match TRBD1. Germline V gene lookup returns CDR1 SGHTA and CDR2 FQGNSA. V dropped 5 bases and J dropped 6; count of bases not matched to a gene: 11. This CDR3 is 16 amino acids long. The CDR3 DNA follows: TGTGCCAGCAGCCCGGAGACAGGGGGGTATAGTCAGCCCCAGCATTTT. It is translated as CASSPETGGYSQPQHF.

This rearrangement joins TRBV4-1 to TRBJ2-1; the match to TRBD2 covers 14 bases. V was clipped by 2 bases and J by 0 bases; unmatched bases: 6. Germline V CDR1 and CDR2: MGHRA, YSYEKL. CDR3 length: 19 amino acids. The CDR3: CASSQLGLAGGSSYNEQFF. For the CDR3, the DNA is TGCGCCAGCAGCCAACTTGGACTAGCGGGAGGCAGCTCCTACAATGAGCAGTTCTTC.

The rearrangement joins TRBV20-1 to TRBJ2-7; TRBD1 agrees at 8 bases. V trimming: 3 bases; J trimming: 6 bases; junction bases outside the gene matches: 13. The CDR3 covers 15 residues. CDR1 and CDR2 (germline): DFQATT, SNEGSKA (reference sequence). The DNA of the CDR3 is TGCAGTGCTAGTTCAGTCGGGCACACAGGGGGCGAGCAGTACTTC. This gives the protein CSASSVGHTGGEQYF.

The J gene is TRBJ2-5, the V gene TRBV30, with 7 nucleotides matching TRBD1. Germline V gives CDR1 GTSNPN, CDR2 SVGIG (reference sequence). The CDR3 totals 17 residues. V shed 5 bases and J 2 bases; nucleotides not matched to a gene: 17. CDR3 sequence reads: CAWAVGTKYRGQETQYF. In DNA form, the CDR3 reads TGTGCCTGGGCCGTAGGTACCAAGTACAGGGGTCAAGAGACCCAGTACTTC.

The chain recombines TRBV5-5 with TRBJ1-1; D ambiguous. V dropped 4 bases and J dropped 4 bases, with 11 bases sitting between them. Germline lookup yields CDR1 SGHKS and CDR2 YYEKEE (reference sequence). The CDR3 contains 13 residues. Here the CDR3 DNA reads TGTGCCAGCAGCGTGCAGGATCGCACTGAAGCTTTCTTT. Translating it yields CASSVQDRTEAFF.

Here the CDR3 DNA reads TGTGCCAGCAGCTTAGTTGGACAGGGCAGTGGCTACACCTTC. Amino acid sequence: CASSLVGQGSGYTF. This chain links TRBV11-2 with TRBJ1-2; TRBD1 agrees at 8 bases. V lost 1 base, J lost 7 bases, and 5 bases stayed unmatched. The germline V gene has CDR1 SGHAT and CDR2 FQNNGV. CDR3 size: 14 residues.

This clone showed up just a few times. The rearrangement joins TRBV6-6 to TRBJ1-3; 8 positions agree with TRBD1. This CDR3 has 13 amino acids. V gave up 10 bases and J gave up 2 bases; unmatched junction bases: 4. CDR1 and CDR2 from the germline V gene are MNHNY and SVGAGI (reference sequence). In nucleotides, the CDR3 is TGTGCCATCCAGGGGGCGCCTGGAAACACCATATATTTT. It specifies CAIQGAPGNTIYF.

This chain links TRBV18 with TRBJ1-2; D is unresolved. The CDR3 totals 15 residues. From germline, CDR1 is KGHSH and CDR2 LQKENI. The ends were cut back, 2 bases at V and 0 bases at J, with 10 bases in the middle. The CDR3 here is CASSPTKGANYGYTF. DNA of the CDR3: TGTGCCAGCTCACCAACTAAGGGAGCTAACTATGGCTACACCTTC.

The gene calls are TRBV4-1 and TRBJ2-7; 9 nucleotides match TRBD1. This CDR3 has 15 amino acids. CDR1 is MGHRA and CDR2 is YSYEKL in the germline V gene. The V gene end was trimmed by 4 bases and the J gene end by 7 bases; junction bases not matched to a gene: 11. The CDR3 region has the DNA TGCGCCAGCAGCCCCGGGGGACAGGGAGTGTGGGAGCAGTACTTC. Protein product: CASSPGGQGVWEQYF.

V is TRBV28 and J is TRBJ2-7, with 7 positions matching TRBD1. After removal of 5 bases from V and 5 bases from J, the junction contained 6 bases not matched to a gene. Looked up from germline, CDR1 is MDHEN and CDR2 is SYDVKM. This CDR3 contains 13 residues. The CDR3 spells CASSAPDRDEQYF. Here the CDR3 DNA reads TGTGCCAGCAGTGCCCCCGACAGGGACGAGCAGTACTTC.